These T cell receptor beta chains were read from a single sample in a study of technical replicates of blood from a handful of donors. The assay was immunoSEQ multiplex PCR, and TCRdb's table has in-frame clones only and misses some. The sample has about 64,000 clones; 86% are singletons. What was sequenced was PBMCs. The receptors shown here come from a human donor in good health. Some clones in this sample may be carry-over from other donors' samples. Each CDR3 is given with its conserved first and last residue. The D gene is left open where the match is weak. A row's size may be missing; if present it is once, few, many or a size class.

j_gene | d_gene | len | abundance | v_gene | CDR3aa | CDR3nt
TRBJ2-1 | . | 11 | . | TRBV20-1 | CSAQSYNEQFF | TGCAGTGCACAATCCTACAATGAGCAGTTCTTC
TRBJ2-7 | . | 14 | . | TRBV18 | CASSPPSQTYEQYF | TGTGCCAGCTCACCACCTTCGCAGACTTACGAGCAGTACTTC
TRBJ1-2 | TRBD1 | 14 | . | TRBV4-3 | CASSQRQGQYGYTF | TGCGCCAGCAGCCAAAGACAGGGGCAGTATGGCTACACCTTC
TRBJ2-2 | . | 14 | . | TRBV11-3 | CASSLRDEAGELFF | TGTGCCAGCAGCTTACGAGACGAGGCCGGGGAGCTGTTTTTT
TRBJ1-2 | . | 14 | . | TRBV5-4 | CASTTSPRGYGYTF | TGTGCCAGCACCACTTCTCCCCGGGGCTATGGCTACACCTTC
TRBJ2-1 | TRBD2 | 14 | . | TRBV29-1 | CTALLGLGYNEQFF | TGCACCGCCCTATTGGGACTAGGGTACAATGAGCAGTTCTTC
TRBJ1-2 | . | 13 | . | TRBV25-1 | CASSEQGIGGYTF | TGTGCCAGCAGTGAGCAGGGTATTGGGGGCTACACCTTC
TRBJ2-2 | . | 15 | . | TRBV2 | CASRPYSTNTGELFF | TGTGCCAGCAGACCTTACAGTACGAACACCGGGGAGCTGTTTTTT
TRBJ2-7 | TRBD1 | 12 | . | TRBV30 | CAWNGQGNEQYF | TGTGCCTGGAACGGACAGGGGAACGAGCAGTACTTC
TRBJ2-4 | . | 15 | . | TRBV7-2 | CASSRKAGSLNIQYF | TGTGCCAGCAGCAGAAAAGCAGGGTCTCTAAACATTCAGTACTTC
TRBJ2-1 | . | 15 | . | TRBV5-1 | CASSRNSRSGNEQFF | TGCGCCAGCAGCAGAAACTCCCGGTCGGGCAATGAGCAGTTCTTC
TRBJ2-5 | . | 15 | . | TRBV27 | CASSLSDRNQETQYF | TGTGCCAGCAGTTTAAGCGATAGGAACCAAGAGACCCAGTACTTC
TRBJ1-3 | . | 18 | . | TRBV4-3 | CASSQESVSQWARNTIYF | TGCGCCAGCAGCCAAGAGTCGGTCAGTCAGTGGGCCAGAAACACCATATATTTT
TRBJ2-3 | TRBD2 | 14 | once | TRBV5-6 | CASSWGGSTDTQYF | TGTGCCAGCAGCTGGGGGGGGAGCACAGATACGCAGTATTTT
TRBJ2-5 | . | 13 | . | TRBV7-6 | CASSLGGLETQYF | TGTGCCAGCAGCTTAGGTGGGCTTGAGACCCAGTACTTC
TRBJ1-2 | . | 14 | . | TRBV4-3 | CASSQDRRAYGYTF | TGCGCCAGCAGCCAAGACCGCAGGGCTTATGGCTACACCTTC
TRBJ2-1 | TRBD2 | 16 | . | TRBV15 | CATSSRGLAGPNEQFF | TGTGCCACCAGCAGCCGGGGACTAGCGGGGCCGAATGAGCAGTTCTTC
TRBJ1-2 | . | 14 | . | TRBV21-1 | CASSKEEGNYGYTF | TGTGCCAGCAGCAAAGAAGAGGGCAACTATGGCTACACCTTC
TRBJ2-1 | TRBD2 | 16 | . | TRBV7-2 | CASSEAGTSGYNEQFF | TGTGCCAGCAGCGAAGCCGGGACTAGCGGCTACAATGAGCAGTTCTTC
TRBJ2-1 | TRBD1 | 14 | . | TRBV4-1 | CASSRGQGFNEQFF | TGCGCCAGCAGCCGAGGACAGGGTTTCAATGAGCAGTTCTTC
TRBJ1-1 | . | 14 | . | TRBV11-2 | CASRSLKGVTEAFF | TGTGCCAGCAGATCGTTAAAAGGGGTGACGGAAGCTTTCTTT
TRBJ2-5 | TRBD1 | 14 | . | TRBV23-1 | CASSPTDRGETQYF | TGCGCCAGCAGTCCCACAGACAGGGGGGAGACCCAGTACTTC
TRBJ2-1 | . | 15 | . | TRBV9 | CASSVLGAENNEQFF | TGTGCCAGCAGCGTACTGGGAGCGGAGAACAATGAGCAGTTCTTC
TRBJ1-1 | TRBD1 | 15 | . | TRBV6-6 | CASSFLQGGRTEAFF | TGTGCCAGCAGTTTTTTACAGGGGGGACGGACTGAAGCTTTCTTT
TRBJ2-7 | . | 15 | . | TRBV7-8 | CASSFPRVLPSEQYF | TGTGCCAGCAGCTTCCCCCGGGTCCTCCCGTCCGAGCAGTACTTC
TRBJ1-4 | TRBD1 | 16 | once | TRBV4-3 | CASSHRDRSTNEKLFF | TGCGCCAGCAGCCACCGGGACAGATCAACTAATGAAAAACTGTTTTTT
TRBJ1-1 | TRBD1 | 13 | . | TRBV29-1 | CSDVQGSNTEAFF | TGCAGCGATGTACAGGGGTCGAACACTGAAGCTTTCTTT
TRBJ2-1 | . | 13 | . | TRBV4-3 | CASSQENGPGQFF | TGCGCCAGCAGCCAAGAAAACGGTCCAGGGCAGTTCTTC
TRBJ2-1 | TRBD2 | 15 | once | TRBV9 | CASSVASGRNNEQFF | TGTGCCAGCAGCGTAGCCAGCGGGAGAAACAATGAGCAGTTCTTC
TRBJ1-2 | TRBD1 | 15 | . | TRBV7-9 | CASSATGGHSYGYTF | TGTGCCAGCAGCGCCACAGGGGGGCACTCCTATGGCTACACCTTC
TRBJ2-7 | TRBD2 | 11 | . | TRBV20-1 | CSAPASGEQYF | TGCAGTGCCCCGGCTAGCGGTGAGCAGTACTTC
TRBJ2-1 | . | 12 | . | TRBV5-6 | CASSITHNEQFF | TGTGCCAGCAGCATTACTCACAATGAGCAGTTCTTC
TRBJ2-2 | TRBD2 | 15 | . | TRBV7-2 | CASRGTSGRDGELFF | TGTGCCAGCAGAGGGACTAGCGGGAGGGACGGGGAGCTGTTTTTT
TRBJ1-2 | TRBD1 | 16 | . | TRBV6-5 | CASSSDYRDRGYGYTF | TGTGCCAGCAGTTCCGACTACCGGGACAGGGGCTATGGCTACACCTTC
TRBJ1-1 | . | 13 | . | TRBV29-1 | CSVGQGLNTEAFF | TGCAGCGTTGGTCAGGGCCTGAACACTGAAGCTTTCTTT
TRBJ2-7 | TRBD1 | 13 | once | TRBV6-6 | CASSYPDRVEQYF | TGTGCCAGCAGTTACCCGGACAGGGTTGAGCAGTACTTC
TRBJ1-2 | TRBD1 | 15 | few | TRBV7-8 | CASSPSTGGSYGYTF | TGTGCCAGCAGCCCATCAACAGGGGGCTCCTATGGCTACACCTTC
TRBJ2-5 | TRBD2 | 14 | . | TRBV7-9 | CASSLSGRVETQYF | TGTGCCAGCAGCCTTAGCGGGAGGGTGGAGACCCAGTACTTC
TRBJ2-2 | . | 14 | . | TRBV19 | CASSIPTKTGELFF | TGTGCCAGTAGTATTCCGACTAAGACCGGGGAGCTGTTTTTT
TRBJ2-2 | TRBD2 | 17 | . | TRBV4-1 | CASSPRTSGGSPGELFF | TGCGCCAGCAGCCCCCGGACTAGCGGGGGGTCTCCCGGGGAGCTGTTTTTT
TRBJ2-7 | . | 15 | . | TRBV6-5 | CASSYSSAGPAEQYF | TGTGCCAGCAGTTACTCATCTGCGGGGCCGGCCGAGCAGTACTTC
TRBJ2-3 | . | 13 | . | TRBV7-2 | CASSLAGGQGQYF | TGTGCCAGCAGCTTAGCTGGGGGCCAAGGGCAGTATTTT
TRBJ1-2 | TRBD1 | 12 | . | TRBV2 | CARGQGDYGYTF | TGTGCCAGGGGACAGGGAGACTATGGCTACACCTTC
TRBJ1-3 | . | 14 | . | TRBV4-3 | CASSRGSGGNTIYF | TGCGCCAGCAGCCGGGGTTCCGGGGGGAACACCATATATTTT
TRBJ1-1 | . | 11 | once | TRBV6-6 | CASREGTEAFF | TGTGCCAGCAGGGAGGGAACTGAAGCTTTCTTT
TRBJ1-2 | . | 14 | . | TRBV7-9 | CASSLVPGKGGYTF | TGTGCCAGCAGCTTAGTTCCGGGAAAGGGCGGCTACACCTTC
TRBJ2-7 | TRBD1 | 15 | . | TRBV14 | CASSTRPGQGLEQYF | TGTGCCAGCAGCACTAGACCGGGACAGGGTCTCGAGCAGTACTTC
TRBJ2-3 | TRBD1 | 16 | . | TRBV5-8 | CASSGGTGTWADTQYF | TGTGCCAGCAGCGGAGGGACAGGGACATGGGCAGATACGCAGTATTTT
TRBJ2-7 | TRBD2 | 14 | . | TRBV7-2 | CASRLGGGSYEQYF | TGTGCCAGCAGGTTGGGGGGGGGCTCCTACGAGCAGTACTTC